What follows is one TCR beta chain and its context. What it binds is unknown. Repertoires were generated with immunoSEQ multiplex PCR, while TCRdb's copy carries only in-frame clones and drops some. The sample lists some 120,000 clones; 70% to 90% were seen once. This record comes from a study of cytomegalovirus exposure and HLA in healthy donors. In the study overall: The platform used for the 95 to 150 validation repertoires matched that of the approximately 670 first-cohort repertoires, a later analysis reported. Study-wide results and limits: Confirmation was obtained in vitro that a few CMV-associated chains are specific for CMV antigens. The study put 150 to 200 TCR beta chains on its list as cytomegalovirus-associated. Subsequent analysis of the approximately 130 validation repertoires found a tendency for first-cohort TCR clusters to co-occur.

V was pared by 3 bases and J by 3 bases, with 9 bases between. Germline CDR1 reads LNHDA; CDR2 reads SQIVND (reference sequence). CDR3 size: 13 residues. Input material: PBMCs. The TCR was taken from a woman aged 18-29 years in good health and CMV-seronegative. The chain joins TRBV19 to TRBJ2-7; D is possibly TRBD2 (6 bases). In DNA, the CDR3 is TGTGCCAGTAGTATGGGACTTGACTACGAGCAGTACTTC. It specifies CASSMGLDYEQYF.